The present entry profiles one T cell receptor (beta chain) with its context. Antigen unknown. This CDR3 region has 15 residues. The germline V gene encodes CDR1 SGHNT and CDR2 YYREEE (reference sequence). V lost 5 bases and J lost 0; bases outside the gene matches: 3. The sample belongs to a study of cytomegalovirus exposure and HLA in healthy donors. In the study overall: Approximately 180 million T cells yielded approximately 110 million unique TCR beta sequences in earlier analysis.

Study-level results: The analysis excluded some indistinguishable V segments, including TRBV6-2 and TRBV6-3.

PCR primers comprised 60 Vbeta and 13 Jbeta primers. Here immunoSEQ multiplex PCR was the method, and the copy in TCRdb shows in-frame clones only, minus some. Reported are around 140,000 clones; the ten largest clones contain approximately 1.8%. This chain joins TRBV5-4 and TRBJ2-3; 10 positions match TRBD2. The receptor was derived from a man aged 18 to 30 in good health and CMV-seronegative. The sequenced sample was PBMCs. The CDR3 protein is CASRQAGGSTDTQYF. In DNA, the CDR3 is TGTGCCAGCAGACAAGCGGGGGGGAGCACAGATACGCAGTATTTT. The complete variable domain, with remaining parts taken from reference TRBV5-4 and TRBJ2-3, reads ETGVTQSPTHLIKTRGQQVTLRCSSQSGHNTVSWYQQALGQGPQFIFQYYREEENGRGNFPPRFSGLQFPNYSSELNVNALELDDSALYLCASRQAGGSTDTQYFGPGTRLTVL.